The 9 T cell receptor beta chains in this list originate from one sample, sequenced in a study of Ad26.COV2.S vaccination and SARS-CoV-2 variants. Sequencing used immunoSEQ multiplex PCR; TCRdb keeps in-frame clones, though not all of them. The table shows roughly 700,000 clones, with approximately 88% occurring only once. Specified treatment: 15 to 20 received Ad26.COV2.S at low or high dose, single or two shots; 5 received placebo; per-sample allocation not given. Sampling happened 63 days after the first vaccine or placebo injection. This material consisted of peripheral blood, taken in a trial of Ad26.COV2.S vaccine versus placebo. The receptors originated from a person aged 18 to 65 who received the Ad26.COV2.S COVID-19 vaccine or a placebo.

DNA for the CDR3: TGTGCCAGCAGCCAGAGCGGGAGGGAGTACAATGAGCAGTTCTTC. It codes for CASSQSGREYNEQFF. This rearrangement joins TRBV7-9 to TRBJ2-1, with TRBD2 matching 10 bases. There are 15 residues in the CDR3. The trim removed 5 bases at V and 4 bases at J, leaving 5 bases unmatched. Germline V gene data show CDR1 as SEHNR and CDR2 as FQNEAQ (reference sequence).

The chain is built from TRBV7-3 and TRBJ2-3; D unclear. This CDR3 contains 14 residues. Germline V lookup: CDR1 SGHTA, CDR2 FQGTGA. V shed 4 bases and J shed 0 bases, with 8 bases lying between them. CDR3 sequence: CASSSNPSTDTQYF. CDR3 bases: TGTGCCAGCAGCTCCAACCCTAGCACAGATACGCAGTATTTT. The whole variable domain, filled in from reference TRBV7-3 and TRBJ2-3, reads GAGVSQTPSNKVTEKGKYVELRCDPISGHTALYWYRQSLGQGPEFLIYFQGTGAADDSGLPNDRFFAVRPEGSVSTLKIQRTERGDSAVYLCASSSNPSTDTQYFGPGTRLTVL.

In regard to this clone: Different DNA sequences within this sample yield the same CDR3. V usage is TRBV5-8 and J usage is TRBJ1-2; D gene unclear. The CDR3 consists of 11 residues. V was shortened by 0 bases and J by 5 bases, with 2 bases between the two germline ends. Germline values: CDR1 SGHTS, CDR2 YDEGEE. The CDR3 protein is CASSLAYGYTF. CDR3 in DNA: TGTGCCAGCAGCTTGGCGTATGGCTACACCTTC.

The chain recombines TRBV5-1 with TRBJ2-7; D is perhaps TRBD1 (5 bases). The CDR3 covers 13 residues. V gave up 3 bases and J gave up 4 bases, with 11 bases separating them. Germline CDR1 SGHRS, CDR2 YFSETQ. The CDR3: CASSYDRPYEQYF. CDR3 nucleotide sequence: TGCGCCAGCAGCTACGACAGACCTTACGAGCAGTACTTC.

The V and J genes are TRBV6-1 and TRBJ2-1, with 15 bases identical to TRBD2. Germline lookup yields CDR1 MNHNS and CDR2 SASEGT. With V trimmed by 4 bases and J by 3 bases, 13 bases remained unmatched. This CDR3 is 20 amino acids long. CDR3: CASSVASGLAGGGVYNEQFF. The CDR3 DNA reads TGTGCCAGCAGTGTGGCCTCGGGACTAGCGGGAGGAGGCGTCTACAATGAGCAGTTCTTC.

The chain carries TRBV14 and TRBJ2-6, with D uncertain. Trimming removed 4 bases from V and 0 bases from J, with 13 bases in between. CDR3 size: 17 residues. Looked up from germline, CDR1 is SGHDN and CDR2 is FVKESK. The CDR3: CASSPVRRASGANVLTF. Written as DNA, the CDR3 is TGTGCCAGCAGCCCCGTCCGACGCGCCTCTGGGGCCAACGTCCTGACTTTC.

The V and J genes are TRBV19 and TRBJ1-5, with 10 bases lining up with TRBD1. Germline CDR1 reads LNHDA; CDR2 reads SQIVND (reference sequence). Trimming removed 5 bases from V and 2 bases from J; junction bases left unmatched: 6. The CDR3 has 16 residues. CDR3: CASSGTGAAGNQPQHF. CDR3 DNA: TGTGCCAGTAGTGGGACAGGGGCCGCCGGCAATCAGCCCCAGCATTTT. The full variable domain, rest sourced from reference TRBV19 and TRBJ1-5, is DGGITQSPKYLFRKEGQNVTLSCEQNLNHDAMYWYRQDPGQGLRLIYYSQIVNDFQKGDIAEGYSVSREKKESFPLTVTSAQKNPTAFYLCASSGTGAAGNQPQHFGDGTRLSIL.

V gene TRBV5-6 combines with J gene TRBJ1-2, with 10 bases aligning to TRBD1. Germline lookup yields CDR1 SGHDT and CDR2 YYEEEE. Trimming took 2 bases from V and 7 from J; bases not matched to a gene: 2. The CDR3 covers 13 residues. DNA of the CDR3: TGTGCCAGCAGCTTCCGGGACAGGGGTGGCTACACCTTC. Protein product: CASSFRDRGGYTF.

Comments on this clone: A much larger clone differs from this one at a single base, so this may be a read error. The gene calls are TRBV7-9 and TRBJ2-3; 9 positions agree with TRBD1. The CDR3 totals 15 residues. The germline V gene has CDR1 SEHNR and CDR2 FQNEAQ (reference sequence). With 5 bases clipped from V and 2 bases from J, the junction kept 5 bases outside the gene matches. This CDR3 is CASSPGQGNTDTQYF. The CDR3 bases are TGTGCCAGCAGCCCGGGACAGGGAAACACAGATACGCAGTATTTT.